This T cell receptor beta chain derives from a study of technical replicates of blood from a few donors. The method was immunoSEQ multiplex PCR; TCRdb's version includes in-frame clones alone and lacks a portion of them. The repertoire has some 49,000 clones, roughly 90% of them found once; the top ten carry around 3.9%. V gave up 3 bases and J gave up 1 base, with 13 bases separating them. The CDR3 has 16 residues. Germline V gene lookup returns CDR1 MRHNA and CDR2 SNTAGT. Material: PBMCs. The TCR originated in a human donor in good health. Some clones in this sample may be carry-over from other donors' samples. V and J are TRBV6-4 and TRBJ1-5, with D uncertain. CDR3 DNA sequence: TGTGCCAGCAGTGAAATCGAGACAAGGAGCAATCAGCCCCAGCATTTT. It codes for CASSEIETRSNQPQHF.